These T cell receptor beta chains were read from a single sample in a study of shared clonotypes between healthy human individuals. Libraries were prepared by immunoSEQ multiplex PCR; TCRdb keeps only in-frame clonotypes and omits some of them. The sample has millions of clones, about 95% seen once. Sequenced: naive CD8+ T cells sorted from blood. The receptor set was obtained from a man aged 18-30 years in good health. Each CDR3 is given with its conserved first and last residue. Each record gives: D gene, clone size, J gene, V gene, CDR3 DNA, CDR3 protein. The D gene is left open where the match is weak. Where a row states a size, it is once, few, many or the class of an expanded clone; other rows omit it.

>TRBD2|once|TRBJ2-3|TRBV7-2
TGTGCCAGCAGCTACGGGACTAGCGTCACAGATACGCAGTATTTT
CASSYGTSVTDTQYF
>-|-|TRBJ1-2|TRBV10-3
TGTGCCATCAGTGAGCTCTCTGGGCAAAATGGCTACACCTTC
CAISELSGQNGYTF
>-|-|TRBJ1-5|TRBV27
TGTGCCAGCAAGTTTACGGGGAGCAATCAGCCCCAGCATTTT
CASKFTGSNQPQHF
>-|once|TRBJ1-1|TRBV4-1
TGCGCCAGCAGCCTGGGACTGAACACTGAAGCTTTCTTT
CASSLGLNTEAFF
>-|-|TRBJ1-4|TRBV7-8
TGTGCCAGCAGCTTAGTCGGGGGTGAAAAACTGTTTTTT
CASSLVGGEKLFF
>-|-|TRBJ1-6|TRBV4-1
TGCGCCAGCAGCCTAGACGGGAGCTACGAATCACCCCTCCACTTT
CASSLDGSYESPLHF
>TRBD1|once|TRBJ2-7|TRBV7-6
TGTGCCAGCAGCCCGGGACAGGGGCCCGGATACGAGCAGTACTTC
CASSPGQGPGYEQYF
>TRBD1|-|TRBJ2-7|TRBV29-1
TGCAGCGCCGGACAGGGGGCCACCTACGAGCAGTACTTC
CSAGQGATYEQYF
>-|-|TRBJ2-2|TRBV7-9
TGTGCCAGCAGCTTGTACGGGTTAACGACCGGGGAGCTGTTTTTT
CASSLYGLTTGELFF
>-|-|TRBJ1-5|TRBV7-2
TGTGCCAGCAGCTTAGTCGCGAGTATGGGGGGACGGAGCAATCAGCCCCAGCATTTT
CASSLVASMGGRSNQPQHF
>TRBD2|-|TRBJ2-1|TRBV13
TGTGCCAGCAGCCCGCTAACTAGCGGGGGGGCCAATGAGCAGTTCTTC
CASSPLTSGGANEQFF
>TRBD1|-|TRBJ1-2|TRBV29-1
TGCAGCGTACGGACAGGGTCCGATGGCTACACCTTC
CSVRTGSDGYTF
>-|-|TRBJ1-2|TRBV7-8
TGTGCCAGCAGCGCTCAAGAGGAGGGTCGGGGCTATGGCTACACCTTC
CASSAQEEGRGYGYTF
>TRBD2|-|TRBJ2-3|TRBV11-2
TGTGCCAGCACCAATAGCGGGGGGCGTGCTAGCACAGATACGCAGTATTTT
CASTNSGGRASTDTQYF
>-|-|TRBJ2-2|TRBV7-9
TGTGCCAGCAGCTCCCCCCCAGACACCGGGGAGCTGTTTTTT
CASSSPPDTGELFF
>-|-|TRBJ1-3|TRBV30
TGTGCCTGGGAAGGGACTGACAGCTCTGGAAACACCATATATTTT
CAWEGTDSSGNTIYF
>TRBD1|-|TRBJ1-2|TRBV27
TGTGCCAGCAGTCTCGGACAGGGCCCATTCTATGGCTACACCTTC
CASSLGQGPFYGYTF
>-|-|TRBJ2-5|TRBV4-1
TGCGCCAGCAGCCAAGAAGGTCGAATACAAGAGACCCAGTACTTC
CASSQEGRIQETQYF
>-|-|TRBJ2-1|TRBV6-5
TGTGCCAGCAGTTACGGCAGGGCGGACAATGAGCAGTTCTTC
CASSYGRADNEQFF
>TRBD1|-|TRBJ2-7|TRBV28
TGTGCCAGCAGTCTGGGGACAGGGGCTGCCGAGCAGTACTTC
CASSLGTGAAEQYF
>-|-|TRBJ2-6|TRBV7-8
TGTGCCAGCAGCTTCCGGGACGGCTCTGGGGCCAACGTCCTGACTTTC
CASSFRDGSGANVLTF
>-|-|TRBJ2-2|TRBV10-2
TGCGCCAGCAGTGAAGGGGAGTATGGCACCGGGGAGCTGTTTTTT
CASSEGEYGTGELFF
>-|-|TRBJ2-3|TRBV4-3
TGCGCCAGCAGCCAGACTAGCACAGATACGCAGTATTTT
CASSQTSTDTQYF
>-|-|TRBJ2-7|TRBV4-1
TGCGCCAGCAGCCAAGCTGTAGGGGGCTCCTACGAGCAGTACTTC
CASSQAVGGSYEQYF
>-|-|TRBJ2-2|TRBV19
TGTGCCAGTAGTAGGTCGTATCTGGGCCCTGCCGGGGAGCTGTTTTTT
CASSRSYLGPAGELFF
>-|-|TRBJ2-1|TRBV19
TGTGCCAGTAAATCCTGGGCCACGTCAGTCTCTGAGCAGTTCTTC
CASKSWATSVSEQFF
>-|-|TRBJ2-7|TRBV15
TGTGCCACCAGCGGCGGTTTCGGGCTGGGCGAGCAGTACTTC
CATSGGFGLGEQYF
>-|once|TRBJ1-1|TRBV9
TGTGCCAGCAGCCCAGGAGTGGGCTCTGAAGCTTTCTTT
CASSPGVGSEAFF
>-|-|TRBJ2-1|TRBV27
TGTGCCAGCAGTTTATGGGGGGGGACAGACTACAATGAGCAGTTCTTC
CASSLWGGTDYNEQFF
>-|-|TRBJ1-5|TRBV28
TGTGCCAGCAGTTTACTCACAGTGGGCAATCAGCCCCAGCATTTT
CASSLLTVGNQPQHF
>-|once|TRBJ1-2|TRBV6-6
TGTGCCAGCAGCCTCCAACAGGATCTTAGAGGCTACACCTTC
CASSLQQDLRGYTF
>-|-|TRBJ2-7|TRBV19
TGTGCCAGTAGCCGGGACTTCTCGGGCGAGCAGTACTTC
CASSRDFSGEQYF